This TCR beta chain was obtained from a study of T cell repertoires in cytomegalovirus infection. Study information: Public signatures in TCR beta pointed to CMV infection and matching HLA type.

V dropped 6 bases and J dropped 1; count of bases not matched to a gene: 7. The length of the CDR3 is 16 residues. Per the germline V gene, CDR1 is MDHEN and CDR2 is SYDVKM. In TCRdb, the reads were re-called with MiXCR into one record per CDR3 protein. This table holds more than 400,000 distinct CDR3 sequences, about 26% found once. The chain recombines TRBV28 with TRBJ2-2; 8 bases map to TRBD1. The clonotype comes from a human donor in good health (CMV status not recorded). Some clones in this sample may be carry-over from other donors' samples. Sample: PBMCs. The CDR3: CASSLTDRVNTGELFF. The CDR3 DNA sequence: TGTGCCAGCAGCCTGACGGACAGGGTGAACACCGGGGAGCTGTTTTTT.